These 29 T cell receptor beta chains originate from one sample sequenced in a study of shared clonotypes between healthy human individuals. The protocol was immunoSEQ multiplex PCR, while the TCRdb copy is restricted to in-frame clones and leaves out a portion. The sample contains about 710,000 clones, roughly 72% of which appear only once. Sequenced sample: memory CD4+ T cells sorted from blood. Subset denoted: CD45RA-negative fraction. These receptors came from a woman aged 30 to 39 in good health.

This clone was counted many times. The V call is TRBV6-1, the J call TRBJ2-7, with TRBD2 matching over 11 bases. V was clipped by 3 bases and J by 12 bases; unmatched bases: 7. The CDR3 is 13 amino acids. Germline lookup yields CDR1 MNHNS and CDR2 SASEGT. CDR3 nucleotides: TGTGCCAGCAGTGAGACTAGCGGGGTCTATGCGTACTTC. Translation gives CASSETSGVYAYF.

The V call is TRBV5-1, the J call TRBJ1-2; D gene uncertain. The CDR3 length is 14 residues. Per the germline V gene, CDR1 is SGHRS and CDR2 is YFSETQ. V was cut by 2 bases and J by 4 bases, with 12 bases left in between. For the CDR3, the DNA is TGCGCCAGCAGCTTAAACTTTGTCGGCTATGGCTACACCTTC. Protein sequence: CASSLNFVGYGYTF.

The gene calls are TRBV9 and TRBJ2-2, with D uncertain. The V end was cut by 4 bases, the J end by 4 bases, with 11 bases between. The CDR3 is made up of 14 amino acids. Germline V CDR1 and CDR2: SGDLS, YYNGEE. DNA of the CDR3: TGTGCCAGCAGCTATAAAGCGTTCACCGGGGAGCTGTTTTTT. This encodes CASSYKAFTGELFF.

This clone was observed at least ten times. Other DNA sequences in the same sample also yield this CDR3. The chain recombines TRBV5-1 with TRBJ2-1; the D is unclear. Per germline, CDR1 SGHRS and CDR2 YFSETQ. Trimming took 0 bases from V and 0 from J, leaving 7 bases between them. CDR3 length: 15 amino acids. The CDR3 is CASSLDRASYNEQFF. Here the CDR3 DNA reads TGCGCCAGCAGCTTGGACCGCGCCTCCTACAATGAGCAGTTCTTC.

This clone was detected a few times. V usage is TRBV5-1 and J usage is TRBJ2-7; 8 bases are a match to TRBD1. Germline trimming cut 4 bases from V and 7 bases from J; bases unmatched to any gene: 10. This CDR3 has 14 residues. Per germline, CDR1 SGHRS and CDR2 YFSETQ. The CDR3 is CASSQGAEASEQYF. CDR3 bases: TGCGCCAGCAGCCAGGGGGCAGAGGCGTCGGAGCAGTACTTC.

The chain carries TRBV6-1 and TRBJ2-5; possibly TRBD2 for D (5 bases). The CDR3 has 14 residues. V lost 6 bases and J 3 bases, leaving 14 bases between the germline ends. Germline lookup yields CDR1 MNHNS and CDR2 SASEGT. The CDR3 DNA is TGTGCCAGCAGGCGGGTCGGGTGGGAAGAGACCCAGTACTTC. The encoded protein is CASRRVGWEETQYF.

The CDR3: CASSRDFYEQYF. The CDR3 DNA sequence: TGTGCCAGCAGCCGGGATTTCTACGAGCAGTACTTC. V usage is TRBV6-5 and J usage is TRBJ2-7, with D perhaps matching TRBD2 (5 bases). Trimming pared 6 bases from V and 3 bases from J, leaving 9 bases between. Germline V gene data show CDR1 as MNHEY and CDR2 as SVGAGI. The CDR3 contains 12 residues.

This clone was observed a handful of times. The chain carries TRBV29-1 and TRBJ2-6; D gene unclear. V gave up 1 base and J gave up 0 bases, with 7 bases separating them. CDR3 length equals 15 residues. Germline V gene sequence: CDR1 SQVTM, CDR2 ANQGSEA. In DNA, the CDR3 is TGCAGCGTTGAAGTAATTCGCTCTGGGGCCAACGTCCTGACTTTC. It translates to CSVEVIRSGANVLTF.

CDR3 region: CASSIDPGALGYGYTF. CDR3 coding DNA: TGTGCCAGTAGTATAGATCCGGGGGCGCTCGGCTATGGCTACACCTTC. The chain combines TRBV19 with TRBJ1-2, with TRBD1 as a possible D gene (6 bases). The CDR3 loop spans 16 amino acids. Germline CDR1 LNHDA, CDR2 SQIVND (reference sequence). Trimming left V 0 bases short and J 4 bases short, with 15 bases between.

A few counts support this clone. V usage is TRBV12-1 and J usage is TRBJ2-7; the table gives TRBD2 as D, unverified against the DNA. TRBV12-1 is recorded as a pseudogene. The CDR3 consists of 10 residues. As DNA, the CDR3 is TGTGCCAGCAGCTTACTGCGGAGCGTATTC. It translates to CASSLLRSVF.

This chain connects TRBV30 to TRBJ2-5; TRBD1 matches 9 bases. The V and J ends lost 4 bases and 2 bases, in that order; junction bases with no gene match: 2. Germline V gives CDR1 GTSNPN, CDR2 SVGIG (reference sequence). The length of the CDR3 is 13 residues. CDR3 DNA sequence: TGTGCCTGGAACAGGGGGCTGCAAGAGACCCAGTACTTC. Protein sequence: CAWNRGLQETQYF.

CDR3 protein: CSVGAGEETQYF. In DNA form, the CDR3 reads TGCAGCGTTGGAGCAGGGGAAGAGACCCAGTACTTC. J is TRBJ2-5 and V is TRBV29-1; a possible D gene is TRBD1 (6 bases). This CDR3 spans 12 amino acids. V dropped 4 bases and J dropped 3 bases, with 9 bases sitting between them. In germline, CDR1 is SQVTM, CDR2 ANQGSEA.

The gene calls are TRBV6-4 and TRBJ2-1; no reliable D call. Germline CDR1 is MRHNA and CDR2 is SNTAGT. CDR3 length: 14 residues. V was cut by 0 bases and J by 12 bases, with 15 bases left in between. CDR3 region: CASSDSIASSRQFF. The DNA for the CDR3 is TGTGCCAGCAGTGACTCGATCGCTTCAAGTAGGCAGTTCTTC.

The V call is TRBV7-8, the J call TRBJ1-1; 8 nucleotides match TRBD1. Germline CDR1 is SGHVS and CDR2 is FQNEAQ. V shed 2 bases and J 4 bases; nucleotides not matched to a gene: 6. The CDR3 length is 15 residues. This chain's CDR3 is CASSLIWQGATEAFF. CDR3 DNA sequence: TGTGCCAGCAGCTTAATTTGGCAGGGGGCCACTGAAGCTTTCTTT.

J is TRBJ1-3 and V is TRBV11-2; D remains unclear. The germline V gene encodes CDR1 SGHAT and CDR2 FQNNGV. Deletions cut 4 bases from V and 0 bases from J, with 7 bases between. The CDR3 is made up of 14 amino acids. The CDR3 DNA reads TGTGCCAGCAGCTCCTCGGGCTCTGGAAACACCATATATTTT. This sequence encodes CASSSSGSGNTIYF.

This clone was recorded a few times. The V and J genes are TRBV2 and TRBJ2-1, with D tentatively TRBD1 (6 bases). CDR3 length: 15 residues. Germline V gives CDR1 SNHLY, CDR2 FYNNEI. Trimming took 9 bases from V and 2 from J, leaving 17 bases between them. Here the CDR3 reads CARKDSQNTYNEQFF. The CDR3 nucleotides are TGTGCCAGAAAGGACAGCCAAAATACCTACAATGAGCAGTTCTTC.

Notes on this clone: The junction does not match germline at one end; this may be a read error. The chain recombines TRBV30 with TRBJ2-7; D could derive from TRBD1 or TRBD2 (5 bases each). There are 11 residues in the CDR3. Germline lookup yields CDR1 GTSNPN and CDR2 SVGIG (reference sequence). Written as DNA, the CDR3 is TGTGCCTGGAGCCAAGGGGAGAGGGTGCACTTC. Protein product: CAWSQGERVHF.

This clone was counted only a few times. The genes are TRBV30 and TRBJ2-2; 12 bases match TRBD2. CDR1 is GTSNPN, CDR2 SVGIG, per germline (reference sequence). The CDR3 covers 15 residues. J lost 7 bases, V lost 4 bases, and 7 bases had no gene match. The CDR3 bases are TGTGCCTGGAAAGGACTAGCGGGAAATGGCGGGGAGCTGTTTTTT. This codes for CAWKGLAGNGGELFF. The full variable domain, rest sourced from reference TRBV30 and TRBJ2-2, is SQTIHQWPATLVQPVGSPLSLECTVEGTSNPNLYWYRQAAGRGLQLLFYSVGIGQISSEVPQNLSASRPQDRQFILSSKKLLLSDSGFYLCAWKGLAGNGGELFFGEGSRLTVL.

This clone has at least ten counts. The chain couples TRBV28 to TRBJ2-2; perhaps TRBD1 as D (6 bases). Germline lookup yields CDR1 MDHEN and CDR2 SYDVKM. The CDR3 contains 15 residues. Trimming shortened V by 8 bases and J by 5 bases, and 18 bases separated the two germline ends. This CDR3 reads CASVFRGRYTGELFF. The DNA for the CDR3 is TGTGCCAGCGTTTTCAGGGGTAGATATACCGGGGAGCTGTTTTTT.

For this clone: A much bigger clone sits one base away, suggesting this may be a read error. V usage is TRBV7-9 and J usage is TRBJ2-2, with D unclear. V was trimmed by 4 bases and J by 3 bases, leaving 3 bases between them. The germline V gene has CDR1 SEHNR and CDR2 FQNEAQ (reference sequence). The CDR3 covers 12 residues. The CDR3 nucleotides are TGTGCCAGCAGCTCCCACACCGGGGAGCTGTTTTTT. Translated, it gives CASSSHTGELFF.

The chain recombines TRBV7-2 with TRBJ2-5; possibly TRBD1 or TRBD2 for D (5 bases each). The CDR3 runs 14 residues. The germline gives CDR1 SGHTA, CDR2 FQGNSA. V gave up 5 bases and J gave up 4 bases, with 14 bases separating them. CDR3 DNA: TGTGCCAGCAGCCCACCAACTAGGGGAGAGACCCAGTACTTC. This translates into CASSPPTRGETQYF.

The chain employs TRBV7-2 and TRBJ2-5, with 7 bases identical to TRBD1. Germline lookup yields CDR1 SGHTA and CDR2 FQGNSA. V trimming: 0 bases; J trimming: 5 bases; junction bases outside the gene matches: 9. The CDR3 is 16 residues long. The CDR3 region is CASSLAQGGSMETQYF. In DNA, the CDR3 is TGTGCCAGCAGCTTAGCCCAAGGGGGCAGTATGGAGACCCAGTACTTC.

The genes are TRBV11-2 and TRBJ2-1, with 7 nucleotides matching TRBD2. After removal of 3 bases from V and 7 bases from J, the junction contained 12 bases not matched to a gene. The CDR3 length is 16 residues. Germline lookup yields CDR1 SGHAT and CDR2 FQNNGV. CDR3 region: CASSFQGGGSWNEQFF. CDR3 nucleotide sequence: TGTGCCAGCAGCTTCCAAGGCGGCGGGAGTTGGAATGAGCAGTTCTTC.

This clone has only a few counts. The chain links TRBV7-8 to TRBJ1-4; D is unresolved. This CDR3 contains 15 residues. V dropped 5 bases and J dropped 4 bases, with 14 bases sitting between them. Germline CDR1 SGHVS, CDR2 FQNEAQ. The DNA of the CDR3 is TGTGCCAGCAGCAGCGGACGTACCCGTAATGAAAAACTGTTTTTT. Residues: CASSSGRTRNEKLFF.

This clone was seen only a few times. This chain links TRBV28 with TRBJ2-7; a weak D match, TRBD2 (6 bases). Germline CDR1 reads MDHEN; CDR2 reads SYDVKM. The CDR3 has 14 residues. Trimming pared 4 bases from V and 4 bases from J, leaving 14 bases between. The DNA of the CDR3 is TGTGCCAGCAGTTCTTACGGGGGTGGATACGAGCAGTACTTC. This codes for CASSSYGGGYEQYF.

The J gene is TRBJ2-5, the V gene TRBV29-1; D is uncertain. Germline V gene lookup returns CDR1 SQVTM and CDR2 ANQGSEA. Trimming took off 4 bases at V and 5 bases at J, with 14 bases between the two ends. This CDR3 is 13 amino acids long. The CDR3 spells CSVGLAGAETQYF. As DNA, the CDR3 is TGCAGCGTTGGATTAGCCGGTGCGGAGACCCAGTACTTC.

Only one count was recorded for this clone. V is TRBV11-2 and J is TRBJ2-1; 11 nucleotides agree with TRBD2. Trimming cost V 5 bases and J 0 bases; bases outside gene matches: 3. CDR1 and CDR2 from the germline V gene are SGHAT and FQNNGV. This CDR3 spans 16 amino acids. The CDR3, as DNA: TGTGCCAGCAGCCCCACTAGCGGGAGCTCCTACAATGAGCAGTTCTTC. It codes for CASSPTSGSSYNEQFF.

This clone was seen a few times. V gene TRBV4-2 combines with J gene TRBJ2-5; D is perhaps TRBD1 (5 bases). The V and J ends lost 1 base and 2 bases respectively, with 14 bases between them. The length of the CDR3 is 16 residues. Germline CDR1 is LGHNA and CDR2 is YNFKEQ. CDR3 sequence (DNA): TGTGCCAGCAGCCAAGGGGAAGGGGCTATTCAAGAGACCCAGTACTTC. Translated, it gives CASSQGEGAIQETQYF.

In nucleotides, the CDR3 is TGTGCCAGCAGTTTGAGGGGGGATGGGGCCAACGTCCTGACTTTC. Translated: CASSLRGDGANVLTF. The chain joins TRBV28 to TRBJ2-6, with D perhaps given as TRBD1 or TRBD2 (6 bases each). Germline-derived CDR1 and CDR2 are MDHEN and SYDVKM. The V end was cut by 3 bases, the J end by 3 bases, with 9 bases between. This CDR3 is 15 amino acids long.